This T cell receptor beta chain was sequenced during a study of OX40 agonist ivuxolimab in advanced cancers. At the level of the whole study: Ivuxolimab, which targeted the costimulatory receptor OX40 (CD134), was an agonistic, fully human IgG2 monoclonal antibody. Among the roughly 52 dose-escalation patients, approximately 20 had hepatocellular carcinoma, 15 or so melanoma, 9 renal cell carcinoma and 9 head and neck cancer. Three dose-escalation patients achieved partial responses, one with hepatocellular carcinoma and two with cutaneous melanoma. The dose-escalation cohort was approximately 83% male with a mean age of approximately 60 years, ranging from roughly 20 to 80. Prior anti-PD-1, anti-PD-L1 or anti-CTLA-4 therapy was permitted, and less than 45% of dose-escalation patients had received checkpoint inhibitors. Intravenous ivuxolimab was administered to patients every 2 weeks at six dose levels: 0.01, 0.1, 0.3, 1.5, 3 and 10 mg/kg. The paper describes the monotherapy dose-escalation part (N of about 52 patients) of the phase I trial of ivuxolimab. The purpose of peripheral TCRbeta sequencing was to test whether ivuxolimab changed TCR sequence diversity and led to clonal T-cell expansion. Paper-wide results and their limitations: In partial responders in the 0.1-3.0 mg/kg groups, normalized peripheral clonal expansion was found to be among the lowest, especially among CD8+ T cells. On average, CD8+ T cells showed more expanded clones than CD4+ T cells after ivuxolimab. Antigen specificity was not determined for the clonally expanded peripheral T cells. At doses of 0.1 to 3.0 mg/kg, clonal expansion of both CD4+ and CD8+ blood T cells was observed from baseline to week 6. Low levels of normalized T-cell clonal expansion were also shown by some nonresponding patients.

A note on this clone: Its antigen is not yet known. Base qualities are missing; no much larger clone stands one base away.

The trial excluded patients who had a history of autoimmune disease or were on systemic immunosuppression. In every dose cohort, peripheral blood was drawn for TCR sequencing at baseline, cycle 4 day 1, and cycle 7 day 1. Samples came from an open-label, multicenter, first-in-human phase I dose-escalation trial of ivuxolimab. Adults with locally advanced or metastatic melanoma, renal cell carcinoma, hepatocellular carcinoma or head and neck squamous cell carcinoma were enrolled in the trial. CD4+ and CD8+ T cells were sorted separately from peripheral blood before TCR sequencing. CDR1 and CDR2, per the germline V gene, are MDHEN and SYDVKM. Spanning cysteine to phenylalanine, the CDR3 consists of 16 amino acids. Left in the record is the CDR3 DNA by itself, 48 bases read in frame from the first base. V is cut by 2 bases and J by 3 bases, and the space between the germline ends is 16 bases. To sequence the TCRbeta CDR3 region, genomic DNA was isolated from the sorted cells. The immunoSEQ Assay was used to sequence the TCRbeta CDR3 regions. Held by TCRdb, this immuneACCESS table contains in-frame sequences only and omits some clones. Under half of the omission traces to an unresolved V gene where checked; the cause of the rest is unknown. The sample records around 45,000 clones, roughly four fifths of which are singletons. Jointly, the top ten make up about 2.6% of the sample.

The sample was CD4+ or CD8+ T cells sorted from blood, taken in a trial of the OX40 agonist ivuxolimab. Recombination linked TRBV28 to TRBJ1-2; a tentative D match to TRBD1 spans 5 bases. This sequence was found in an adult with an advanced solid tumor such as melanoma, head and neck, liver or kidney cancer. The bases are TGTGCCAGCAGTTTACCGGGTCAGGGAGTTGACTATGGCTACACCTTC. Translated, this gives CASSLPGQGVDYGYTF.